This TCR beta chain was obtained from a study of cytomegalovirus exposure and HLA in healthy donors. Study observations and caveats: Previous analysis showed most TCR beta V segments were productive about 90% or about 30% of the time.

Details on this clone: What it recognizes is unknown.

There are 14 residues in the CDR3. The germline V gene has CDR1 MNHNY and CDR2 SVGAGI (reference sequence). Trimming removed 3 bases from V and 3 bases from J, with 9 bases in between. PCR amplification relied on 60 Vbeta primers (plus 13 Jbeta primers). Produced via immunoSEQ multiplex PCR; TCRdb's table is partial and in-frame only. The sample gives over 55,000 clones, 65% to 70% of which show up once; 7.5% to 8% is in the top ten. The clonotype originates from a man between 40 and 49 years old in good health and CMV-seropositive. The chain carries TRBV6-6 and TRBJ1-5, with a tentative D call TRBD1 (5 bases). Sequenced material: PBMCs. CDR3 sequence (DNA): TGTGCCAGCAGTTATTTAGGGGACAATCAGCCCCAGCATTTT. As protein: CASSYLGDNQPQHF.